This TCR beta chain was identified in a study of shared T cell receptors in the human thymus. The protocol was immunoSEQ multiplex PCR, while the TCRdb copy is restricted to in-frame clones and leaves out a portion. The sample holds approximately 660,000 clones; over 75% are singletons and the top ten take around 0.0099%. In its sample, this clone was seen a few times. This CDR3 has 14 residues. The germline CDR1 and CDR2 sequences are SEHNR and FQNEAQ (reference sequence). V was shortened by 0 bases and J by 9 bases, with 14 bases between the two germline ends. This sample also belongs to another study, concerning human thymus T cells. That work states: Thymic samples were excised during corrective heart operations. Apparent bias marked the V and J gene usage of thymic and blood repertoires.

V usage is TRBV7-9 and J usage is TRBJ1-1; D is possibly TRBD1 (5 bases). The receptor was derived from a boy younger than two with a congenital heart defect. Sequenced: thymocytes. CDR3 residues: CASSLAPGGKKAFF. The CDR3 DNA is TGTGCCAGCAGCTTAGCGCCTGGGGGGAAGAAAGCTTTCTTT.